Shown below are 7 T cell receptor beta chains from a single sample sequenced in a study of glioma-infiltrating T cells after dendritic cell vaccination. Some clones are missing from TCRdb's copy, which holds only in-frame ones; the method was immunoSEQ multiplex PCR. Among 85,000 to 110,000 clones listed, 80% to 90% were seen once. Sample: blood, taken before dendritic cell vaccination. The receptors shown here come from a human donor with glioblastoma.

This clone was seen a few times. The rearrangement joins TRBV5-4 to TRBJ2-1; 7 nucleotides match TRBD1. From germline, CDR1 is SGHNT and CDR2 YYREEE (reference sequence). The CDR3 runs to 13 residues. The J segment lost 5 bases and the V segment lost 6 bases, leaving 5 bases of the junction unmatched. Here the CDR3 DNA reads TGTGCCAGCAACCAAGGGACAGACAATGAGCAGTTCTTC. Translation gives CASNQGTDNEQFF.

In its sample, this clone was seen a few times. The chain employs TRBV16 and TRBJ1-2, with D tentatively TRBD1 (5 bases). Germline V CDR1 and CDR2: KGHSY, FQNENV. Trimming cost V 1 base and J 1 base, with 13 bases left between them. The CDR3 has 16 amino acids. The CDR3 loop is CASSQYPQGRNYGYTF. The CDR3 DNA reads TGTGCCAGCAGCCAATATCCGCAGGGTCGTAACTATGGCTACACCTTC.

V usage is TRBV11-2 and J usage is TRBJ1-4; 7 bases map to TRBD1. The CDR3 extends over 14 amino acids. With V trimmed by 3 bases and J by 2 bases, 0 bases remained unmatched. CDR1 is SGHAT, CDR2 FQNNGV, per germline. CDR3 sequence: CASSLGQTNEKLFF. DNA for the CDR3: TGTGCCAGCAGCTTGGGACAGACTAATGAAAAACTGTTTTTT.

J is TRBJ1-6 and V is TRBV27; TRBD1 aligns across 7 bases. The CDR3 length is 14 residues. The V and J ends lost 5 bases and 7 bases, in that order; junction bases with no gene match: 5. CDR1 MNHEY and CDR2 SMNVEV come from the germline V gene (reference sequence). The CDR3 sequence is CASSRDRANSPLHF. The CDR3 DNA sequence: TGTGCCAGCAGTCGCGACAGGGCCAATTCACCCCTCCACTTT.

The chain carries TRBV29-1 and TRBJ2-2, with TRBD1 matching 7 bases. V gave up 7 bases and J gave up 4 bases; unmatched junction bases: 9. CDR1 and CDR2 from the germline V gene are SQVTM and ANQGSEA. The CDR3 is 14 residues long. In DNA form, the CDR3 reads TGCAGCGCCGTTGACAGGGCGGCCACCGGGGAGCTGTTTTTT. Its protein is CSAVDRAATGELFF.

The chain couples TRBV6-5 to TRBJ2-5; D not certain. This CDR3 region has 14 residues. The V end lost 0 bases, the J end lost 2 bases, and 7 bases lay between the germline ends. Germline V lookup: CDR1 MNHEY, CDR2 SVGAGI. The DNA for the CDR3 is TGTGCCAGCAGTTACTCTTCCACTCAAGAGACCCAGTACTTC. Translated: CASSYSSTQETQYF.

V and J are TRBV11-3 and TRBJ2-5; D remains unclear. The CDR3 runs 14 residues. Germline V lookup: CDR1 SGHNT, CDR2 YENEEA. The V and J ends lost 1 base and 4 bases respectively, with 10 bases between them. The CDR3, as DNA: TGTGCCAGCAGCTTAGGCAGCGCCAGAGAGACCCAGTACTTC. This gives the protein CASSLGSARETQYF. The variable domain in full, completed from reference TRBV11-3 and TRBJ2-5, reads EAGVVQSPRYKIIEKKQPVAFWCNPISGHNTLYWYLQNLGQGPELLIRYENEEAVDDSQLPKDRFSAERLKGVDSTLKIQPAELGDSAVYLCASSLGSARETQYFGPGTRLLVL.